The rows below give T cell receptor beta chains drawn from one sample of a study of a mutant IDH1 vaccine in newly diagnosed glioma. Sequenced by immunoSEQ multiplex PCR; TCRdb stores in-frame clones only, minus some. This sample carries about 63,000 clones, around four fifths of them seen once, and the ten largest clones take 4% to 5.5%. The material was peripheral blood mononuclear cells (PBMCs), obtained from a glioma patient treated with radiotherapy, temozolomide or both. Source of these receptors: a woman aged 18-29 years with glioma. Some clones in this sample may be carry-over from other donors' samples. Each CDR3 is given with its conserved first and last residue. The order of the fields is V gene, D gene, J gene, clone size, CDR3 DNA, CDR3 protein. The D gene is left open where the match is weak. Size is omitted from some rows. Given values are once, few, many or a class for expanded clones.

TRBV5-1,TRBD2,TRBJ2-7,-,TGCGCCAGCAGCTTGTGGGGGGGGACTAGCGGGGACGAGCAGTACTTC,CASSLWGGTSGDEQYF
TRBV19,-,TRBJ1-1,-,TGTGCCAGTAGTGGGGAAAACACTGAAGCTTTCTTT,CASSGENTEAFF
TRBV27,-,TRBJ1-3,-,TGTGCCAGCAGTTTGTCGGCATCACTCTCTGGAAACACCATATATTTT,CASSLSASLSGNTIYF
TRBV19,TRBD1,TRBJ2-3,-,TGTGCCAGTAGTTCCGGACAGGTAGATACGCAGTATTTT,CASSSGQVDTQYF
TRBV5-6,-,TRBJ2-1,once,TGTGCCAGCAGCCCTGAGGCCCGATACAATGAGCAGTTCTTC,CASSPEARYNEQFF
TRBV9,TRBD2,TRBJ2-1,-,TGTGCCAGCAGCGTCGGTCTAGCGGTAGACAATGAGCAGTTCTTC,CASSVGLAVDNEQFF
TRBV4-1,-,TRBJ1-4,-,TGCGCCAGCAGCCAACCCAGGGAGAGGGGTCCGGTGTTTTTT,CASSQPRERGPVFF
TRBV4-3,-,TRBJ1-6,-,TGCGCCAGCAGCCAACTCGACAGGACCTCACCCCTCCACTTT,CASSQLDRTSPLHF
TRBV14,TRBD2,TRBJ2-1,-,TGTGCCAGCACCGGGACTAGCGGGGGCTACAATGAGCAGTTCTTC,CASTGTSGGYNEQFF
TRBV6-1,-,TRBJ1-5,-,TGTGCCAGCAGGACGGGATCTCAAAGCAATCAGCCCCAGCATTTT,CASRTGSQSNQPQHF
TRBV19,-,TRBJ1-3,-,TGTGCCAGTAGAGTTACAGGTGCAGGAAACACCATATATTTT,CASRVTGAGNTIYF
TRBV19,-,TRBJ2-5,-,TGTGCCAGTAGTAGCCTCGACATCCGAGAGACCCAGTACTTC,CASSSLDIRETQYF
TRBV19,-,TRBJ2-3,once,TGTGCCACGCGACACAGCACAGATACGCAGTATTTT,CATRHSTDTQYF
TRBV11-3,-,TRBJ2-7,few,TGTGCCAGCAGCCCCGAGTTAGCTTCCTACGAGCAGTACTTC,CASSPELASYEQYF
TRBV4-1,-,TRBJ2-3,once,TGCGCCAGCAGACCTACTAGAACAGGCACAGATACGCAGTATTTT,CASRPTRTGTDTQYF
TRBV5-1,TRBD2,TRBJ2-1,-,TGCGCCAGCAGCGGGAGTAGCGGGAGCCCCCGGGATGATAATGAGCAGTTCTTC,CASSGSSGSPRDDNEQFF
TRBV7-2,TRBD1,TRBJ1-5,few,TGTGCCAGCAGCCGGGACAGTAATAGCAATCAGCCCCAGCATTTT,CASSRDSNSNQPQHF
TRBV4-2,-,TRBJ1-5,few,TGTGCCAGCAGCCAGGGGACGGACCCCAATCAGCCCCAGCATTTT,CASSQGTDPNQPQHF
TRBV6-6,-,TRBJ2-5,-,TGTGCCAGCAGTTACCGGGACGAAAGAGGGCAAGAGACCCAGTACTTC,CASSYRDERGQETQYF
TRBV23-1,-,TRBJ1-2,once,TGCGCCAGCAGTCAATCGGTGGTTAACTATGGCTACACCTTC,CASSQSVVNYGYTF
TRBV5-1,TRBD1,TRBJ2-7,-,TGCGCCAGCAGCCTGGGACAGGGGCCGGGCGAGCAGTACTTC,CASSLGQGPGEQYF
TRBV5-4,TRBD1,TRBJ2-5,-,TGTGCCAGCAGCTTGGATCAGGGGGCTGGTGAGACCCAGTACTTC,CASSLDQGAGETQYF
TRBV5-1,TRBD2,TRBJ2-5,-,TGCGCCAGCAGCCTACGGACTAGCGGTGGAGAGACCCAGTACTTC,CASSLRTSGGETQYF
TRBV19,-,TRBJ2-2,-,TGTGCCAGTTCCACATTTAGTCCCGGGGAGCTGTTTTTT,CASSTFSPGELFF
TRBV5-4,-,TRBJ2-5,-,TGTGCCAGCAGCGGTGGACTTACTAACGCCCAAGAGACCCAGTACTTC,CASSGGLTNAQETQYF
TRBV5-1,-,TRBJ2-2,-,TGCGCCAGCAGCACTGGCCTAGGGACCGGGGAGCTGTTTTTT,CASSTGLGTGELFF
TRBV10-3,TRBD1,TRBJ2-7,-,TGTGCCATCAGTGGGGGGACAGGGGCCTACGAGCAGTACTTC,CAISGGTGAYEQYF
TRBV6-6,TRBD2,TRBJ2-1,-,TGTGCGATAGCGGGAGTATCTTACAATGAGCAGTTCTTC,CAIAGVSYNEQFF
TRBV15,-,TRBJ2-1,-,TGTGCCACCAGCAGAGTGGCTAGCGCCTTCTACAATGAGCAGTTCTTC,CATSRVASAFYNEQFF
TRBV2,-,TRBJ1-5,-,TGTGCCAGCAGGGGCTACAGCACGCGGGGCAATCAGCCCCAGCATTTT,CASRGYSTRGNQPQHF
TRBV30,TRBD2,TRBJ2-7,-,TGTGCCTGGAGTGTAGGACTAGCGGGAGGAAATGAACCCCACGAGCAGTACTTC,CAWSVGLAGGNEPHEQYF
TRBV13,-,TRBJ2-7,-,TGTGCCAGCAGCTTAGGCCCAGGTTACTCCTACGAGCAGTACTTC,CASSLGPGYSYEQYF
TRBV7-9,-,TRBJ1-2,-,TGTGCCATCCCCAGTAACTATGGCTACACCTTC,CAIPSNYGYTF
TRBV29-1,TRBD2,TRBJ2-3,-,TGCAGCTCCGCCGGCGGGAGAGGCACAGATACGCAGTATTTT,CSSAGGRGTDTQYF
TRBV6-6,-,TRBJ2-1,-,TGTGCCAGCAGGCGGGACGACGCCAATGAGCAGTTCTTC,CASRRDDANEQFF
TRBV2,-,TRBJ1-3,few,TGTGCCAGCAGTGAAACGGTGGGCCTCATCTCTGGAAACACCATATATTTT,CASSETVGLISGNTIYF